The clone carrying this T cell receptor beta chain has just one count. Antigen unknown. This entry comes from a study of cytomegalovirus exposure and HLA in healthy donors. The V end lost 6 bases, the J end lost 1 base, and 17 bases lay between the germline ends. CDR1 and CDR2 from the germline V gene are LNHDA and SQIVND (reference sequence). This CDR3 comprises 16 residues. The PCR had 60 Vbeta and 13 Jbeta primers. Clones were read by immunoSEQ multiplex PCR, and TCRdb kept only the in-frame ones, dropping some. The sample has around 90,000 clones; about four fifths are singletons. Study-wide findings and caveats: TCR beta chains numbering about 160 were designated cytomegalovirus-associated.

The specimen was PBMCs. The V gene is TRBV19, the J gene TRBJ2-3; D perhaps matches TRBD2 (6 bases). This sequence originates from a male donor in good health and CMV-seropositive. Here the CDR3 DNA reads TGTGCCAGTAGCGCCCTGGAGGGAATCGGCACAGATACGCAGTATTTT. Encoded protein: CASSALEGIGTDTQYF.